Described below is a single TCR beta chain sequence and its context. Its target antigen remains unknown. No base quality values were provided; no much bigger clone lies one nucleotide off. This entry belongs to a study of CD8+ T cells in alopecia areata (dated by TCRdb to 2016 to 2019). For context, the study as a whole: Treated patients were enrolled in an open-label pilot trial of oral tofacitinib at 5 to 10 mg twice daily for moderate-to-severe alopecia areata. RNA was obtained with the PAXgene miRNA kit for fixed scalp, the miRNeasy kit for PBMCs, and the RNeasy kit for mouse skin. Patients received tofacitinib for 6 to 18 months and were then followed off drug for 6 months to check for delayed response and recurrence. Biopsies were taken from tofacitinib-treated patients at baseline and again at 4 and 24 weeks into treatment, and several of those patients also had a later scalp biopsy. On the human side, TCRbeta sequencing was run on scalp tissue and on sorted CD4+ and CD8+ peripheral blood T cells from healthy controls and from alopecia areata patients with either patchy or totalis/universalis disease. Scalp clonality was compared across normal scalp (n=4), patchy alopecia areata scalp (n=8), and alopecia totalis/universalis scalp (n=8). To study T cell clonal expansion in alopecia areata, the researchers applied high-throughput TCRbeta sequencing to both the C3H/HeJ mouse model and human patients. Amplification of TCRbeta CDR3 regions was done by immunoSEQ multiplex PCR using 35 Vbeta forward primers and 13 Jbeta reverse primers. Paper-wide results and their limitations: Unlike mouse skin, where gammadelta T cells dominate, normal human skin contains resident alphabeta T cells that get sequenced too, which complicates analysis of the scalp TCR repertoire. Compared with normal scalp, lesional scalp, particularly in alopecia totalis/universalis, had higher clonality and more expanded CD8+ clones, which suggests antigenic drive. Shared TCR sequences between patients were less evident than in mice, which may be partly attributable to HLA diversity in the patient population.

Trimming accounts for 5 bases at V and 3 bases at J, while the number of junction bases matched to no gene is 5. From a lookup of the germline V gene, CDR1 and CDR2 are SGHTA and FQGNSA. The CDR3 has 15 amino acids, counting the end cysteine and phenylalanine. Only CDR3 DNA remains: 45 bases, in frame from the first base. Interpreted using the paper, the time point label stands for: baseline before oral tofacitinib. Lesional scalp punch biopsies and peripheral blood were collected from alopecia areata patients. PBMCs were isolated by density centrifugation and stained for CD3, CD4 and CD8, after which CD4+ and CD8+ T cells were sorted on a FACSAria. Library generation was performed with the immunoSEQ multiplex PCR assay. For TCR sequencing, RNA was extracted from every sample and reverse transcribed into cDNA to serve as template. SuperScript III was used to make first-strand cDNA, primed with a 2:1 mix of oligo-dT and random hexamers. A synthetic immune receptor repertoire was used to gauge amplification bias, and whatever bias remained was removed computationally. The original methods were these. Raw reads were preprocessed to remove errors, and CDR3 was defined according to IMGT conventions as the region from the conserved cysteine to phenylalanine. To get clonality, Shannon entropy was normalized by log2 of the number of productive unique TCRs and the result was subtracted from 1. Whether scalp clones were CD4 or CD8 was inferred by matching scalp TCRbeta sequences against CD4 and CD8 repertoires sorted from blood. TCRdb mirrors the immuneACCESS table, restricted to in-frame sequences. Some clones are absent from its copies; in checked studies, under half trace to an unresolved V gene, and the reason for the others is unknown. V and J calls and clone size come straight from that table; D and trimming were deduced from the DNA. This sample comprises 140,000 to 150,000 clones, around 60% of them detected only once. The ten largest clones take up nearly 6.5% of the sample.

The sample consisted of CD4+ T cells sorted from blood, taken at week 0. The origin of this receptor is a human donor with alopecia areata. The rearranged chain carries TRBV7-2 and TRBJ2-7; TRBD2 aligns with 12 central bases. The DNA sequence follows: TGTGCCAGCAGCCAAGGACTAGCGGGGATCTACGAGCAGTACTTC. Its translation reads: CASSQGLAGIYEQYF.